These 32 T cell receptor beta chains came from one sample sequenced in a study of blood T cells in healthy people across ages. Primers used in a second PCR of roughly 6 to 12 cycles were a sample-barcoded 5' primer and a J-beta primer mix. Each CDR3 protein gets one entry after TCRdb re-called the 5' RACE reads with MiXCR. The repertoire holds about 580,000 distinct CDR3 sequences, with 47% as singletons. The sample comprised blood. The receptors were gathered from a man aged 80 or over in good health.

Here the CDR3 reads CASSQDLRGKLFF. The CDR3, as DNA: TGCGCCAGCAGCCAGGATTTAAGGGGAAAACTGTTTTTT. V gene TRBV4-1 combines with J gene TRBJ1-4, with a possible D match to TRBD1 (5 bases). V lost 3 bases and J 10 bases, leaving 12 bases between the germline ends. CDR3 length: 13 residues. In germline, CDR1 is MGHRA, CDR2 YSYEKL.

Remarks on this clonotype: With a much larger clone just one base away, this may be a read error. V usage is TRBV29-1 and J usage is TRBJ2-1, with 8 nucleotides matching TRBD1. Germline values: CDR1 SQVTM, CDR2 ANQGSEA. The CDR3 totals 14 residues. The CDR3: CSVAAQGAYNEPFF. The CDR3 coding sequence is TGCAGCGTTGCTGCGCAGGGGGCTTACAATGAGCCGTTCTTC.

This clonotype was seen only a few times. The chain has TRBV11-2 and TRBJ2-5, with 8 bases aligning to TRBD2. The V and J ends lost 2 bases and 4 bases, in that order; junction bases with no gene match: 12. CDR1 SGHAT and CDR2 FQNNGV come from the germline V gene. This CDR3 has 17 residues. The CDR3 DNA reads as TGTGCCAGCAGCTTAAGATGGGGTAGCGGGGCCTCAGAGACCCAGTACTTC. It is translated as CASSLRWGSGASETQYF.

This clonotype was counted between two and nine times. The chain couples TRBV20-1 to TRBJ2-3; D remains ambiguous. CDR1 is DFQATT, CDR2 SNEGSKA, per germline (reference sequence). V was trimmed by 0 bases and J by 2 bases, leaving 9 bases between them. The CDR3 is made up of 14 amino acids. As DNA, the CDR3 is TGCAGTGCTAGAGACAGTCAGGTCACAGATACGCAGTATTTT. Residues: CSARDSQVTDTQYF.

V is TRBV7-8 and J is TRBJ2-4; TRBD1 or TRBD2 may be the D gene (5 bases each). The J call may be in error: the DNA end matches TRBJ2-7 better. This CDR3 has 14 residues. Germline CDR1 reads SGHVS; CDR2 reads FQNEAQ. The CDR3 sequence: CASSFPGRDYEQYF. The CDR3, as DNA: TGTGCCAGCAGCTTTCCAGGGAGAGACTACGAGCAGTACTTC.

V gene TRBV12-3 or TRBV12-4 combines with J gene TRBJ2-1; 7 nucleotides line up with TRBD1. Unmatched junction bases numbered 6, after V lost 2 bases and J lost 8 bases. This CDR3 is 14 amino acids long. The CDR3 nucleotides are TGTGCCAGCAGTTTAAACAGGGGTGGTGATGAGCAGTTCTTC. Translating gives CASSLNRGGDEQFF.

This chain links TRBV7-2 with TRBJ2-1; possible D gene TRBD1, 5 bases. Trimming stripped 6 bases from V and 8 bases from J, with 20 bases between. The germline V gene encodes CDR1 SGHTA and CDR2 FQGNSA. The CDR3 has 15 residues. The DNA for the CDR3 is TGTGCCAGCAGTCCCCAGGGCCTTTTACACGATGAGCAGTTCTTC. It translates to CASSPQGLLHDEQFF.

V usage is TRBV7-8 and J usage is TRBJ2-1, with TRBD1 as a possible D gene (6 bases). Per the germline V gene, CDR1 is SGHVS and CDR2 is FQNEAQ. V shed 4 bases and J shed 8 bases, with 21 bases lying between them. The CDR3 is made up of 16 amino acids. The CDR3 nucleotides are TGTGCCAGCAGCTCCCACCGGGACAAGGAATGGGATGAGCAGTTCTTC. It translates to CASSSHRDKEWDEQFF.

The J gene is TRBJ2-7, the V gene TRBV7-3; the D gene is possibly TRBD2 (6 bases). The germline V gene has CDR1 SGHTA and CDR2 FQGTGA. Deletions cut 0 bases from V and 6 bases from J, with 15 bases between. This CDR3 is 15 amino acids long. CDR3 nucleotides: TGTGCCAGCAGCTTAACGCAGGGCCTAGCGTCCGAGCAGTACTTC. Its translation: CASSLTQGLASEQYF.

The V call is TRBV10-3, the J call TRBJ2-1, with D tentatively TRBD2 (6 bases). Germline CDR1 reads ENHRY; CDR2 reads SYGVKD. With 0 bases removed from V and 7 bases from J, the gap between germline ends came to 10 bases. The CDR3 is 14 amino acids. CDR3 loop: CAISESGGENEQFF. In DNA form, the CDR3 reads TGTGCCATCAGTGAGTCGGGGGGAGAGAATGAGCAGTTCTTC.

This clonotype was observed once. V and J are TRBV29-1 and TRBJ1-4; weak D call: TRBD1 (5 bases). CDR1 and CDR2 (germline): SQVTM, ANQGSEA. V lost 6 bases and J lost 5, with 10 bases in between. CDR3 length: 12 residues. This CDR3 reads CSVGDENEKLFF. The CDR3 DNA reads TGCAGCGTAGGGGACGAAAATGAAAAACTGTTTTTT.

This clonotype was seen repeatedly, ten times or more. This chain connects TRBV9 to TRBJ2-7; 7 bases line up with TRBD2. CDR3 length: 16 residues. CDR1 SGDLS and CDR2 YYNGEE come from the germline V gene. V gave up 0 bases and J gave up 2 bases; unmatched junction bases: 8. The CDR3 loop reads CASSVDPSGFTYEQYF. CDR3 in DNA: TGTGCCAGCAGCGTAGATCCTAGCGGCTTCACCTACGAGCAGTACTTC.

This chain uses TRBV7-8 with TRBJ2-3, with 7 bases aligning to TRBD2. Trimming took 7 bases from V and 2 from J; bases not matched to a gene: 12. CDR3 length equals 16 residues. The germline CDR1 and CDR2 sequences are SGHVS and FQNEAQ. CDR3 bases: TGTGCCAGCAATGGTCGGTGGCTAGCGGACACAGATACGCAGTATTTT. Its protein product is CASNGRWLADTDTQYF. The variable domain in full, completed from reference TRBV7-8 and TRBJ2-3, reads GAGVSQSPRYKVAKRGQDVALRCDPISGHVSLFWYQQALGQGPEFLTYFQNEAQLDKSGLPSDRFFAERPEGSVSTLKIQRTQQEDSAVYLCASNGRWLADTDTQYFGPGTRLTVL.

This clonotype was detected only a few times. This chain joins TRBV28 and TRBJ1-5; TRBD1 might be the D (5 bases). With 3 bases removed from V and 3 bases from J, the gap between germline ends came to 18 bases. Germline V lookup: CDR1 MDHEN, CDR2 SYDVKM. CDR3 length: 17 amino acids. The CDR3 DNA reads TGTGCCAGCAGTTTCTTAACGACGGGGACTGACAATCAGCCCCAGCATTTT. Its protein is CASSFLTTGTDNQPQHF.

This clonotype has just a few counts. At one of its ends the junction is not consistent with the germline gene, which may arise from a read error. V and J are TRBV15 and TRBJ1-2; 9 bases align to TRBD1. CDR3 length equals 15 residues. Germline values: CDR1 LNHNV, CDR2 YYDKDF (reference sequence). In DNA form, the CDR3 reads TGTGCCCTTAAATATCCGGGACAGGGAAATCATGGCTACACCTTT. Translation: CALKYPGQGNHGYTF.

This clonotype turned up a few times. The chain recombines TRBV11-2 with TRBJ1-6; D is unclear. Germline CDR1 reads SGHAT; CDR2 reads FQNNGV. V lost 1 base to trimming and J lost 12 bases, with 10 bases between them. This CDR3 has 13 residues. The CDR3 reads CASSLVPGRPLHF. CDR3 nucleotide sequence: TGTGCCAGCAGCTTAGTTCCGGGTCGACCCCTCCACTTT.

The V gene is TRBV20-1, the J gene TRBJ2-3; TRBD2 matches 12 bases. The CDR3 sequence is 14 residues long. Germline V lookup: CDR1 DFQATT, CDR2 SNEGSKA (reference sequence). J gave up 4 bases and V 2 bases, and 1 base lay outside the gene matches. This CDR3 reads CSARPSGRADTQYF. DNA of the CDR3: TGCAGTGCTAGACCTAGCGGGAGGGCAGATACGCAGTATTTT.

The chain recombines TRBV29-1 with TRBJ1-5; 8 bases match TRBD1. The CDR3 consists of 14 residues. CDR1 is SQVTM, CDR2 ANQGSEA, per germline. Trimming removed 5 bases from V and 4 bases from J; junction bases left unmatched: 7. As DNA, the CDR3 is TGCAGCGTTCAACCTGGACAGGGAAATCAGCCCCAGCATTTT. It codes for CSVQPGQGNQPQHF.

With regard to this clonotype: The junction and the germline gene differ at one end; a read error may be behind it. The chain recombines TRBV28 with TRBJ2-1; 11 bases match TRBD2. From germline, CDR1 is MDHEN and CDR2 SYDVKM. This CDR3 spans 14 amino acids. The CDR3 region has the DNA TGTGCCAGCAGTTCTGCTAGCGGGAGGAATGAACAGTTCTTC. Its protein is CASSSASGRNEQFF.

This clonotype was counted between two and nine times. This rearrangement joins TRBV4-2 to TRBJ2-1; no firm D call. V lost 0 bases to trimming and J lost 2 bases, with 11 bases between them. The CDR3 has 16 residues. Germline V lookup: CDR1 LGHNA, CDR2 YNFKEQ. The CDR3: CASSQDWDLTYNEQFF. The CDR3 DNA reads as TGTGCCAGCAGCCAAGATTGGGATCTTACCTACAATGAGCAGTTCTTC.

In DNA form, the CDR3 reads TGTGCCTGGAGTAATTCGGGAAATGAAGCTTTCTTT. Translated: CAWSNSGNEAFF. The chain has TRBV30 and TRBJ1-1; D call uncertain. The V and J ends lost 2 bases and 7 bases respectively, with 11 bases between them. Germline CDR1 reads GTSNPN; CDR2 reads SVGIG (reference sequence). The CDR3 loop spans 12 amino acids.

This chain connects TRBV6-6 to TRBJ2-1; 7 bases agree with TRBD1. The end of the DNA aligns better with TRBJ2-7, so the J call may be wrong. This CDR3 has 15 amino acids. Germline CDR1 and CDR2: MNHNY and SVGAGI (reference sequence). CDR3 nucleotides: TGTGCCAGCAGTACACAGGGGCTCTCCTACAATGAGCAGTACTTC. This encodes CASSTQGLSYNEQYF.

This chain connects TRBV7-2 to TRBJ2-5; D uncertain. CDR1 is SGHTA, CDR2 FQGNSA, per germline. The CDR3 consists of 11 residues. The V and J ends lost 2 bases and 6 bases respectively, with 4 bases between them. The CDR3 bases are TGTGCCAGCAGCTTAAAACAGACCCAGTACTTC. Its protein product is CASSLKQTQYF.

This clonotype has more than one count but fewer than ten. The V call is TRBV4-3, the J call TRBJ2-7; D may be TRBD1 (6 bases). V lost 0 bases and J lost 5, with 14 bases in between. Per the germline V gene, CDR1 is LGHNA and CDR2 is YSLEER. The length of the CDR3 is 15 residues. The CDR3 is CASSQDWQGSNEQYF. The DNA for the CDR3 is TGCGCCAGCAGCCAAGATTGGCAGGGGAGCAACGAGCAGTACTTC.

V and J are TRBV28 and TRBJ2-1, with D maybe TRBD1 (7 bases). CDR1 and CDR2 from the germline V gene are MDHEN and SYDVKM. The ends were cut back, 5 bases at V and 9 bases at J, with 11 bases in the middle. CDR3 length equals 12 residues. The DNA of the CDR3 is TGTGCCAGCAGTATCCAGGGGGGTGAGCAGTTCTTC. Amino acids: CASSIQGGEQFF.

J is TRBJ2-5 and V is TRBV10-1; 13 bases fit TRBD2. Per the germline V gene, CDR1 is WNHNN and CDR2 is SYGVQD (reference sequence). Unmatched junction bases numbered 17, after V lost 5 bases and J lost 5 bases. CDR3 size: 19 residues. The CDR3 here is CASSSAGTSGAPRWETQYF. In nucleotides, the CDR3 is TGCGCCAGCAGTTCCGCCGGGACTAGCGGGGCTCCGCGCTGGGAGACCCAGTACTTC.

This clonotype was counted a single time. The V and J genes are TRBV4-3 and TRBJ1-4, with D unresolved. V dropped 2 bases and J dropped 7 bases, with 17 bases sitting between them. This CDR3 contains 16 residues. CDR1 and CDR2 from the germline V gene are LGHNA and YSLEER. The CDR3 region has the DNA TGCGCCAGCAGCCAAACGCACCAGGCGGGCCGTGAAAAACTGTTTTTT. Amino acids: CASSQTHQAGREKLFF.

The chain joins TRBV20-1 to TRBJ1-5, with 7 nucleotides matching TRBD1. Germline loops: CDR1 DFQATT, CDR2 SNEGSKA (reference sequence). Trimming took 3 bases from V and 6 from J; bases not matched to a gene: 11. This CDR3 is built from 15 residues. The CDR3 protein is CSASERQGVGQPQHF. DNA of the CDR3: TGCAGTGCTAGTGAACGACAGGGAGTAGGTCAGCCCCAGCATTTT.

The genes are TRBV19 and TRBJ1-1; D gene ambiguous. The CDR3 extends over 15 amino acids. Germline loops: CDR1 LNHDA, CDR2 SQIVND (reference sequence). The germline V and J ends were trimmed by 7 bases and 2 bases, with 17 bases remaining between them. The DNA of the CDR3 is TGTGCCAGTAACCGCCTGTCGGGCATTAACACTGAAGCTTTCTTT. Translation: CASNRLSGINTEAFF.

The chain links TRBV11-2 to TRBJ2-1, with D possibly being TRBD1 (6 bases). V lost 5 bases to trimming and J lost 4 bases, with 15 bases between them. This CDR3 has 15 residues. Germline V gives CDR1 SGHAT, CDR2 FQNNGV. The CDR3 DNA follows: TGTGCCAGCAGCCCCAGCCGGGACATATACAATGAGCAGTTCTTC. Translating gives CASSPSRDIYNEQFF.

V and J are TRBV7-2 and TRBJ1-6; the match to TRBD1 covers 7 bases. Germline CDR1 is SGHTA and CDR2 is FQGNSA. The V segment lost 3 bases and the J segment 9 bases; nucleotides outside the gene matches: 8. This CDR3 comprises 15 residues. As DNA, the CDR3 is TGTGCCAGCAGCTTGACAGGGTCTCAAGGTTCACCCCTCCACTTT. As protein: CASSLTGSQGSPLHF.

About this clonotype: A read error is possible here, since a much larger clone lies one base away. The chain uses TRBV10-3 and TRBJ2-3; D unresolved. Germline V gives CDR1 ENHRY, CDR2 SYGVKD. This CDR3 is built from 11 residues. V was pared by 4 bases and J by 1 base, with 0 bases between. CDR3 DNA sequence: TGTGCCATCAGTGGCACAGATACGCAGTATTTT. Translating gives CAISGTDTQYF.